This TCR beta chain emerged from a study of blood T cell repertoires in COVID-19. Study-wide background: Sites across the United States, Italy and Spain contributed samples from acute and convalescent COVID-19. PBMCs, B-cell-depleted T cells, or T cells provided the cDNA or gDNA that made up the material.

The junction had 0 bases not matched to a gene; V was cut back by 2 bases and J by 1 base. This CDR3 is 15 amino acids long. CDR1 is SGHTA and CDR2 is FQGTGA in the germline V gene. In the authors' methods: Nucleated cell counts were estimated from reference gene primer amplification. Assay used: immunoSEQ multiplex PCR; TCRdb lists only in-frame clones, some missing. V and J calls and clone size are given by that table; D and trimming were obtained from the DNA. The repertoire holds about 230,000 clones, with roughly 79% as singletons. This clone was seen a single time. Enrollment of patients from Seattle took place during active infection, with longitudinal follow-up.

The clonotype was recovered from a woman of 80 years or more with COVID-19, enrolled during active disease. The chain links TRBV7-3 to TRBJ2-1, with 9 positions matching TRBD2. What was sequenced was peripheral blood. CDR3 protein: CASSLLAGSYNEQFF. In DNA form, the CDR3 reads TGTGCCAGCAGCTTACTAGCGGGATCCTACAATGAGCAGTTCTTC.